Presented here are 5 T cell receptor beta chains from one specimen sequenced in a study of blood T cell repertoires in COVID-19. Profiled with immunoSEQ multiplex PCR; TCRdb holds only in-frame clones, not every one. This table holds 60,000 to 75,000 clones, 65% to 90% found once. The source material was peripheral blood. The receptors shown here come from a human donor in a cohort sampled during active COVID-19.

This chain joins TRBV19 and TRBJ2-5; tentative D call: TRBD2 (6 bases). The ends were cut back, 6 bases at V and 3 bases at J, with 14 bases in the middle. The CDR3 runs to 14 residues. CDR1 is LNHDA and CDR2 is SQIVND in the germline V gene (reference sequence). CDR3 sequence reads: CASSPRGAKETQYF. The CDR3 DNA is TGTGCCAGTAGCCCCCGCGGGGCTAAAGAGACCCAGTACTTC.

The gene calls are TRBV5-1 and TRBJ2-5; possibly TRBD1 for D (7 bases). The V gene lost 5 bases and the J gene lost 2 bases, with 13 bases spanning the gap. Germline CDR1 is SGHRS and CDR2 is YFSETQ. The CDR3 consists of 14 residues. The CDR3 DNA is TGCGCCAGCAGTGCGGGACAGCCTCAAGAGACCCAGTACTTC. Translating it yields CASSAGQPQETQYF.

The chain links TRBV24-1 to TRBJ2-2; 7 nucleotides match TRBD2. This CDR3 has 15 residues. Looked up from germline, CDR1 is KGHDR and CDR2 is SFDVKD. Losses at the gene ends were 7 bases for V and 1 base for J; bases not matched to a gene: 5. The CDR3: CATSGGSGNTGELFF. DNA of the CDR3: TGTGCCACCAGCGGGGGGAGCGGGAACACCGGGGAGCTGTTTTTT.

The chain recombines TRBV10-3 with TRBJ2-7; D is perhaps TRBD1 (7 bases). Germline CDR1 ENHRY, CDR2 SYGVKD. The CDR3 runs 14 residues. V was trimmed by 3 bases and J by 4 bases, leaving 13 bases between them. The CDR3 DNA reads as TGTGCCATCAGTGACGCGACAGGGAGGTACGAGCAGTACTTC. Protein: CAISDATGRYEQYF.

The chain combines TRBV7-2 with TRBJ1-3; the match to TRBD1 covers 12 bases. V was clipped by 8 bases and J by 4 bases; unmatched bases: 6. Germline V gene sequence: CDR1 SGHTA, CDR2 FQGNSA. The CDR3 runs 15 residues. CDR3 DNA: TGTGCCAGCGGGGGACAGGGGGCAGCAGGAAACACCATATATTTT. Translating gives CASGGQGAAGNTIYF.